A selection of T cell receptor beta chains follows, all from one sample in a study of cytomegalovirus exposure and HLA in healthy donors. Using immunoSEQ multiplex PCR, the repertoire was profiled, and TCRdb retains in-frame clones only, with some absent. The sample lists roughly 84,000 clones; less than 80% were seen once. Sequences were obtained from PBMCs. The origin of the receptors is a woman in her 40s in good health and CMV-seropositive. Each CDR3 is given with its conserved first and last residue. The order of the fields is J gene, D gene, clone size, V gene, CDR3 protein, CDR3 DNA. D genes are given only for firm matches. Some rows have no size entry. The others give once, few or many, or a class for an expanded clone.

j_call: TRBJ1-1; d_call: NA; clone_size: few; v_call: TRBV4-1; cdr3_aa: CASSQEGQTEAFF; cdr3_nt: TGCGCCAGCAGCCAAGAAGGACAGACTGAAGCTTTCTTT
j_call: TRBJ1-3; d_call: TRBD1; clone_size: NA; v_call: TRBV5-4; cdr3_aa: CASSHGQGAAGNTIYF; cdr3_nt: TGTGCCAGCAGCCATGGACAGGGCGCGGCTGGAAACACCATATATTTT
j_call: TRBJ1-5; d_call: NA; clone_size: NA; v_call: TRBV28; cdr3_aa: CASSSKLQGSQPQHF; cdr3_nt: TGTGCCAGCAGTTCCAAACTCCAGGGTTCTCAGCCCCAGCATTTT
j_call: TRBJ1-2; d_call: NA; clone_size: NA; v_call: TRBV19; cdr3_aa: CASSIGARGQREYGYTF; cdr3_nt: TGTGCCAGTAGTATAGGAGCCCGAGGACAGCGGGAATATGGCTACACCTTC
j_call: TRBJ2-1; d_call: NA; clone_size: few; v_call: TRBV7-2; cdr3_aa: CASTFSGPYGNEQFF; cdr3_nt: TGTGCCAGCACCTTCAGCGGACCCTACGGCAATGAGCAGTTCTTC
j_call: TRBJ2-3; d_call: NA; clone_size: NA; v_call: TRBV2; cdr3_aa: CASSPGSGVGDTQYF; cdr3_nt: TGTGCCAGCTCCCCCGGGTCAGGGGTGGGAGATACGCAGTATTTT
j_call: TRBJ1-5; d_call: NA; clone_size: NA; v_call: TRBV10-3; cdr3_aa: CAIRPQGDQPQHF; cdr3_nt: TGTGCCATCAGACCCCAGGGCGATCAGCCCCAGCATTTT
j_call: TRBJ2-1; d_call: TRBD1; clone_size: NA; v_call: TRBV6-5; cdr3_aa: CASRNRGWGNEQFF; cdr3_nt: TGTGCCAGCAGAAACAGGGGCTGGGGCAATGAGCAGTTCTTC
j_call: TRBJ1-5; d_call: TRBD1; clone_size: NA; v_call: TRBV27; cdr3_aa: CASSTSGTGPNQPQHF; cdr3_nt: TGTGCCAGCAGTACCTCCGGGACAGGGCCCAATCAGCCCCAGCATTTT
j_call: TRBJ1-3; d_call: TRBD1; clone_size: NA; v_call: TRBV14; cdr3_aa: CASSQMDRSSGNTIYF; cdr3_nt: TGTGCCAGCAGTCAAATGGACAGGTCCTCTGGAAACACCATATATTTT
j_call: TRBJ2-6; d_call: TRBD1; clone_size: few; v_call: TRBV18; cdr3_aa: CASSPTGPLSGANVLTF; cdr3_nt: TGTGCCAGCTCACCGACAGGGCCTCTCTCTGGGGCCAACGTCCTGACTTTC
j_call: TRBJ2-7; d_call: NA; clone_size: NA; v_call: TRBV5-6; cdr3_aa: CASSLVRGSSSYEQYF; cdr3_nt: TGTGCCAGCAGCTTGGTACGGGGATCAAGCTCCTACGAGCAGTACTTC
j_call: TRBJ1-5; d_call: TRBD1; clone_size: NA; v_call: TRBV19; cdr3_aa: CASSPIETGPNQPQHF; cdr3_nt: TGTGCCAGTAGTCCGATCGAGACAGGGCCGAATCAGCCCCAGCATTTT
j_call: TRBJ2-7; d_call: TRBD2; clone_size: NA; v_call: TRBV28; cdr3_aa: CASRFGGSPYEQYF; cdr3_nt: TGTGCCAGCAGATTCGGCGGGAGCCCCTACGAGCAGTACTTC
j_call: TRBJ2-2; d_call: NA; clone_size: few; v_call: TRBV2; cdr3_aa: CASSDGQTQNTGELFF; cdr3_nt: TGTGCCAGCAGTGATGGACAGACACAGAACACCGGGGAGCTGTTTTTT
j_call: TRBJ2-5; d_call: TRBD1; clone_size: NA; v_call: TRBV7-2; cdr3_aa: CASSLHRGQETQYF; cdr3_nt: TGTGCCAGCAGTCTGCACAGGGGTCAAGAGACCCAGTACTTC
j_call: TRBJ1-2; d_call: TRBD1; clone_size: few; v_call: TRBV9; cdr3_aa: CASSRGTGENYGYTF; cdr3_nt: TGTGCCAGCAGCCGTGGGACAGGGGAAAACTATGGCTACACCTTC
j_call: TRBJ1-4; d_call: NA; clone_size: NA; v_call: TRBV6-1; cdr3_aa: CASSVRVGGYEKLFF; cdr3_nt: TGTGCCAGCAGTGTACGGGTTGGTGGTTATGAAAAACTGTTTTTT
j_call: TRBJ2-1; d_call: NA; clone_size: NA; v_call: TRBV5-1; cdr3_aa: CASSLAGNEQFF; cdr3_nt: TGCGCCAGCAGCTTGGCGGGGAATGAGCAGTTCTTC
j_call: TRBJ2-7; d_call: TRBD2; clone_size: NA; v_call: TRBV28; cdr3_aa: CASSPWTSSYEQYF; cdr3_nt: TGTGCCAGCAGTCCCTGGACTAGCTCCTACGAGCAGTACTTC
j_call: TRBJ2-2; d_call: TRBD1; clone_size: NA; v_call: TRBV7-2; cdr3_aa: CASSSRQGATGELFF; cdr3_nt: TGTGCCAGCAGCTCCCGACAGGGTGCAACCGGGGAGCTGTTTTTT
j_call: TRBJ1-1; d_call: NA; clone_size: NA; v_call: TRBV27; cdr3_aa: CASSLSGAGNTEAFF; cdr3_nt: TGTGCCAGCAGTTTATCGGGGGCGGGGAACACTGAAGCTTTCTTT